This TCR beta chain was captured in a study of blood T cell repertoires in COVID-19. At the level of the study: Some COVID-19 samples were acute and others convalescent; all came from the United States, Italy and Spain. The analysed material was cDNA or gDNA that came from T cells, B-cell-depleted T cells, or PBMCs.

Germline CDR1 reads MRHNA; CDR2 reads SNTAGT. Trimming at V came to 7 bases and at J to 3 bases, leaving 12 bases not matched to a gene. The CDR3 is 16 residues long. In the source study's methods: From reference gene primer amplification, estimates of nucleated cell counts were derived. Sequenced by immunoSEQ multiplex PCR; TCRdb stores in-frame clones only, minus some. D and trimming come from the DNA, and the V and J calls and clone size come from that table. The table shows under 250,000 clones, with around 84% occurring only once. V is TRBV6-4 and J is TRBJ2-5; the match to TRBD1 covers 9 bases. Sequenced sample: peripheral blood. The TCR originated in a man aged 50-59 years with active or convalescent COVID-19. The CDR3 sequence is CASTMTLGQGEETQYF. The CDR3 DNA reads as TGTGCCAGCACTATGACATTGGGACAGGGCGAAGAGACCCAGTACTTC.